Listed here is a single TCR beta chain. A junction end diverges from the germline sequence, so it may reflect a read error. This sample is drawn from a study of blood T cell repertoires in COVID-19. The table came from immunoSEQ multiplex PCR; TCRdb's copy has only in-frame clones and leaves some out. Here the sample spans 390,000 or so clones, roughly nine tenths being singletons. Per germline, CDR1 MDHEN and CDR2 SYDVKM. This CDR3 is built from 15 residues. The clonotype comes from a man aged 18 to 30 who had recovered from COVID-19. Specimen: PBMCs or T cells enriched from blood (not recorded which). The chain joins TRBV28 to TRBJ2-3, with TRBD1 as a possible D gene (6 bases). CDR3 sequence (DNA): TGTGCCAGCAGATTATTGGCAGGGGGCACAGATACGCAGTATTTT. It translates to CASRLLAGGTDTQYF.